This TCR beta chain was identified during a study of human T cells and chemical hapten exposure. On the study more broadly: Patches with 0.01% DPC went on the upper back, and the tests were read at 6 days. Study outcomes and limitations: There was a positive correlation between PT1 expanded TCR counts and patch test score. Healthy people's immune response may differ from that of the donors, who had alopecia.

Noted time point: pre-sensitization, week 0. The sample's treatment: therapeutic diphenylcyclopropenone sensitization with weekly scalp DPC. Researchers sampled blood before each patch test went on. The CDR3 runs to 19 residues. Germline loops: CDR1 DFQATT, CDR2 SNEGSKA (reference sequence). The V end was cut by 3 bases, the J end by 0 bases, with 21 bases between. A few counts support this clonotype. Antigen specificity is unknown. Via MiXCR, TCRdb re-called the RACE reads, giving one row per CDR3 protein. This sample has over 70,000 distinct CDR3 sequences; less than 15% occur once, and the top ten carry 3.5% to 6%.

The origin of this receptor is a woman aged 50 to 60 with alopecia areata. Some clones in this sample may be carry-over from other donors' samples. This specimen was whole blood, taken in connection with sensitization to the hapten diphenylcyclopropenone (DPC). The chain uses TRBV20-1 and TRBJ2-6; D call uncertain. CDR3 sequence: CSASSPPSLESSGANVLTF. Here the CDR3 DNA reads TGCAGTGCTAGCAGCCCTCCATCCTTAGAGAGCTCTGGGGCCAACGTCCTGACTTTC.